These 20 T cell receptor beta chains originate from one sample sequenced in a study of shared clonotypes between healthy human individuals. Repertoires were generated with immunoSEQ multiplex PCR, while TCRdb's copy carries only in-frame clones and drops some. The sample comprises about 490,000 clones, 81% of which are singletons, and roughly 13% rests with the top ten. Sequencing was done on a sample of PBMCs. All receptors come from a woman aged 40 to 50 in good health. Some clones in this sample may be carry-over from other donors' samples.

V is TRBV19 and J is TRBJ1-1; D is possibly TRBD1 (5 bases). V was shortened by 5 bases and J by 2 bases, with 15 bases between the two germline ends. Germline-derived CDR1 and CDR2 are LNHDA and SQIVND (reference sequence). This CDR3 contains 15 residues. The CDR3 spells CASSPVGEANTEAFF. CDR3 in DNA: TGTGCCAGTAGTCCAGTGGGGGAGGCCAACACTGAAGCTTTCTTT.

Notes on this clone: A far larger clone is a single base away, which makes a read error likely. The chain couples TRBV28 to TRBJ2-5; 8 bases match TRBD2. The DNA matches TRBJ2-7 better at its end, which makes the J call doubtful. The CDR3 totals 16 residues. The germline V gene encodes CDR1 MDHEN and CDR2 SYDVKM. The CDR3 reads CASSLGVAGPPYEQYF. In nucleotides, the CDR3 is TGTGCCAGCAGTTTAGGGGTAGCGGGACCTCCCTACGAGCAGTACTTC.

The CDR3 sequence: CASSQESPASTDTQYF. CDR3 bases: TGTGCCAGCAGCCAAGAGAGTCCCGCTAGCACAGATACGCAGTATTTT. The chain links TRBV4-2 to TRBJ2-3, with D uncertain. The CDR3 contains 16 residues. V gave up 0 bases and J gave up 0 bases, with 10 bases separating them. Germline loops: CDR1 LGHNA, CDR2 YNFKEQ.

The chain uses TRBV18 and TRBJ1-4, with 10 bases fitting TRBD1. After removal of 6 bases from V and 6 bases from J, the junction contained 4 bases not matched to a gene. Germline lookup yields CDR1 KGHSH and CDR2 LQKENI. The CDR3 extends over 14 amino acids. The CDR3 region is CASSPGQGDEKLFF. CDR3 bases: TGTGCCAGCTCTCCTGGACAGGGGGATGAAAAACTGTTTTTT.

The chain is built from TRBV29-1 and TRBJ1-2; 8 nucleotides agree with TRBD1. The germline V gene has CDR1 SQVTM and CDR2 ANQGSEA. Trimming took 3 bases from V and 6 from J; bases not matched to a gene: 6. The CDR3 runs 13 residues. The CDR3 DNA sequence: TGCAGCGTTGATTTTCAGGGGGCAGATGGCTACACCTTC. It specifies CSVDFQGADGYTF.

As regards this clone: A single base is all that separates this from a far larger clone, so a read error is likely. This rearrangement joins TRBV7-9 to TRBJ1-5, with unresolved D. There are 17 residues in the CDR3. Germline lookup yields CDR1 SEHNR and CDR2 FQNEAQ (reference sequence). Deletions cut 3 bases from V and 5 bases from J, with 20 bases between. The CDR3 nucleotides read TGTGCCAGCAGCTTCTACCTAGGACGGGGTGGCTATCAGCCCCAGCATTTT. It specifies CASSFYLGRGGYQPQHF.

A remark on this clone: A far larger clone is only one base removed, so a read error is likely. The chain links TRBV4-2 to TRBJ1-5; TRBD1 might be the D (5 bases). The CDR3 sequence is 16 residues long. Germline lookup yields CDR1 LGHNA and CDR2 YNFKEQ. The CDR3 DNA follows: TGTGCCAGCAGCCAGGACGGGGGGTATAGCAATAAGCCCCAGCATTTT. Protein sequence: CASSQDGGYSNKPQHF.

In regard to this clone: In the same sample, other DNA sequences code for this CDR3. The V gene is TRBV2, the J gene TRBJ1-5; 8 bases are a match to TRBD1. With 6 bases clipped from V and 4 bases from J, the junction kept 5 bases outside the gene matches. Germline CDR1 and CDR2: SNHLY and FYNNEI. The CDR3 is 14 residues long. The CDR3, as DNA: TGTGCCAGCAGCCGGACAGGGTGGAATCAGCCCCAGCATTTT. It is translated as CASSRTGWNQPQHF. Combining the CDR3 with reference TRBV2 and TRBJ1-5 gives the whole variable domain EPEVTQTPSHQVTQMGQEVILRCVPISNHLYFYWYRQILGQKVEFLVSFYNNEISEKSEIFDDQFSVERPDGSNFTLKIRSTKLEDSAMYFCASSRTGWNQPQHFGDGTRLSIL.

The J gene is TRBJ1-1, the V gene TRBV19, with D possibly matching TRBD1 (5 bases). This CDR3 is 14 amino acids long. Trimming took off 6 bases at V and 5 bases at J, with 16 bases between the two ends. The germline CDR1 and CDR2 sequences are LNHDA and SQIVND (reference sequence). CDR3 DNA sequence: TGTGCCAGTAGATCGGGGGGGAGGAGTACTGAAGCTTTCTTT. Amino acid sequence: CASRSGGRSTEAFF.

Points on this clone: This sequence is one base from a far larger clone and is likely a read error. This chain joins TRBV28 and TRBJ2-5; 9 bases align to TRBD1. Germline V gene lookup returns CDR1 MDHEN and CDR2 SYDVKM. The J segment lost 4 bases and the V segment lost 5 bases, leaving 8 bases of the junction unmatched. CDR3 size: 15 residues. Written as DNA, the CDR3 is TGTGCCAGCAGTCTCCTGGACAGGGGTGGAGAGACCCAGTACTTC. Translation: CASSLLDRGGETQYF.

V is TRBV4-2 and J is TRBJ2-1; 8 bases are a match to TRBD2. With 3 bases clipped from V and 6 bases from J, the junction kept 4 bases outside the gene matches. The CDR3 loop spans 14 amino acids. Germline loops: CDR1 LGHNA, CDR2 YNFKEQ. The CDR3 protein is CASSQGLGSNEQFF. The CDR3 coding sequence is TGTGCCAGCAGCCAGGGACTAGGAAGCAATGAGCAGTTCTTC.

The rearrangement links TRBV4-2 to TRBJ2-1; 16 positions agree with TRBD2. Germline trimming cut 0 bases from V and 6 bases from J; bases unmatched to any gene: 2. The CDR3 length is 17 residues. CDR1 is LGHNA, CDR2 YNFKEQ, per germline. Written as DNA, the CDR3 is TGTGCCAGCAGCCAAGAGGGACTAGCGGGAGGGCCCAATGAGCAGTTCTTC. Residues: CASSQEGLAGGPNEQFF.

As for this clone: One base away lies a much larger clone, so this may be a sequencing read error. J is TRBJ1-4 and V is TRBV7-2; D is uncertain. The CDR3 runs 13 residues. The germline gives CDR1 SGHTA, CDR2 FQGNSA. Trimming took 5 bases from V and 4 from J, leaving 8 bases between them. CDR3 in amino acids: CASSPWYNEKLFF. In nucleotides, the CDR3 is TGTGCCAGCAGCCCCTGGTATAATGAAAAACTGTTTTTT.

This clone was observed a single time. The V gene is TRBV10-3, the J gene TRBJ1-1; 7 positions match TRBD1. Trimming at V came to 0 bases and at J to 1 base, leaving 2 bases not matched to a gene. CDR3 size: 15 residues. The V gene's germline CDR1 is ENHRY and CDR2 SYGVKD. CDR3 sequence: CAISESDRANTEAFF. CDR3 nucleotide sequence: TGTGCCATCAGTGAGTCAGACAGGGCGAACACTGAAGCTTTCTTT.

The chain carries TRBV5-1 and TRBJ2-5; D gene uncertain. V shed 4 bases and J shed 2 bases, with 9 bases lying between them. Germline lookup yields CDR1 SGHRS and CDR2 YFSETQ. The CDR3 runs to 13 residues. Here the CDR3 DNA reads TGCGCCAGCAGCCCACCCACACAAGAGACCCAGTACTTC. This codes for CASSPPTQETQYF.

The chain employs TRBV6-1 and TRBJ2-7, with 9 bases identical to TRBD1. Losses at the gene ends were 7 bases for V and 6 bases for J; bases not matched to a gene: 7. The CDR3 loop spans 13 amino acids. Germline-derived CDR1 and CDR2 are MNHNS and SASEGT. The CDR3 DNA reads as TGTGCCAGCAAACAGGGGGCGGGATCCGAGCAGTACTTC. Translating it yields CASKQGAGSEQYF.

V is TRBV15 and J is TRBJ1-1; 7 bases match TRBD1. The CDR3 sequence is 12 residues long. V lost 3 bases to trimming and J lost 10 bases; unmatched junction nucleotides: 5. Germline values: CDR1 LNHNV, CDR2 YYDKDF (reference sequence). The chain's CDR3 is CATSSTGDRAFF. CDR3 nucleotide sequence: TGTGCCACCAGCAGCACAGGGGACCGAGCTTTCTTT. Variable domain in full (rest from reference TRBV15 and TRBJ1-1): DAMVIQNPRYQVTQFGKPVTLSCSQTLNHNVMYWYQQKSSQAPKLLFHYYDKDFNNEADTPDNFQSRRPNTSFCFLDIRSPGLGDTAMYLCATSSTGDRAFFGQGTRLTVV.

The rearrangement joins TRBV7-3 to TRBJ1-1; D call uncertain. Trimming took off 5 bases at V and 5 bases at J, with 12 bases between the two ends. CDR3 length: 13 amino acids. Germline CDR1 is SGHTA and CDR2 is FQGTGA. The CDR3, as DNA: TGTGCCAGCAGCAATACCCTGGGAACTGAAGCTTTCTTT. It encodes CASSNTLGTEAFF. The complete variable domain, with remaining parts taken from reference TRBV7-3 and TRBJ1-1, reads GAGVSQTPSNKVTEKGKYVELRCDPISGHTALYWYRQSLGQGPEFLIYFQGTGAADDSGLPNDRFFAVRPEGSVSTLKIQRTERGDSAVYLCASSNTLGTEAFFGQGTRLTVV.

The chain carries TRBV28 and TRBJ1-5; 9 bases agree with TRBD1. Germline values: CDR1 MDHEN, CDR2 SYDVKM. This CDR3 region has 17 residues. Trimming removed 7 bases from V and 0 bases from J; junction bases left unmatched: 10. The DNA for the CDR3 is TGTGCCAGCAAAATAGCCGGGACAGGGTATAGCAATCAGCCCCAGCATTTT. Translated: CASKIAGTGYSNQPQHF.

The chain recombines TRBV28 with TRBJ1-6, with D tentatively TRBD1 (5 bases). Trimming removed 6 bases at V and 5 bases at J, with 11 bases between. There are 14 residues in the CDR3. The germline CDR1 and CDR2 sequences are MDHEN and SYDVKM. In DNA, the CDR3 is TGTGCCAGCAGGGGGACGGGGGATAATTCACCCCTCCACTTT. Its translation is CASRGTGDNSPLHF.